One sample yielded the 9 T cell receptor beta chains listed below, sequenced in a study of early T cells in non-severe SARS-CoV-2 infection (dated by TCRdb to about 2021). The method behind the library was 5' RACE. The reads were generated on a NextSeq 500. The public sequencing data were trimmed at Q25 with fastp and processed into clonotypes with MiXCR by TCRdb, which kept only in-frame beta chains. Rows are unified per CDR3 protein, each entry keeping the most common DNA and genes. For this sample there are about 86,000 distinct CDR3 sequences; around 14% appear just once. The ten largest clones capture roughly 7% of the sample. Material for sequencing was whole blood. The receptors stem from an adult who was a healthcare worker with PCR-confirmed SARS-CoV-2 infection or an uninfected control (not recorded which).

The CDR3 sequence: CASSRMDQSTEAFF. DNA of the CDR3: TGCGCCAGCAGCCGGATGGACCAGAGCACTGAAGCTTTCTTT. The gene calls are TRBV5-1 and TRBJ1-1; D ambiguous. V lost 4 bases and J 4 bases, leaving 14 bases between the germline ends. Germline V gene data show CDR1 as SGHRS and CDR2 as YFSETQ. The CDR3 has 14 residues.

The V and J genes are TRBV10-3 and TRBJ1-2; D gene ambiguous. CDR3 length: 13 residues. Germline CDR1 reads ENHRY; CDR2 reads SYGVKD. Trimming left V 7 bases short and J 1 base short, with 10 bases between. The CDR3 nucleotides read TGTGCCATCACCACAGTTGATAACTATGGCTACACCTTC. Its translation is CAITTVDNYGYTF.

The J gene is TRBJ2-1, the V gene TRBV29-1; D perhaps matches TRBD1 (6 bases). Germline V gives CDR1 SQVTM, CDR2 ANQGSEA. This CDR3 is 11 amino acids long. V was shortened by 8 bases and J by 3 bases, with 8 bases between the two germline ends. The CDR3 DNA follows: TGCAGCAAGGGGGACTACAATGAGCAGTTCTTC. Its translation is CSKGDYNEQFF.

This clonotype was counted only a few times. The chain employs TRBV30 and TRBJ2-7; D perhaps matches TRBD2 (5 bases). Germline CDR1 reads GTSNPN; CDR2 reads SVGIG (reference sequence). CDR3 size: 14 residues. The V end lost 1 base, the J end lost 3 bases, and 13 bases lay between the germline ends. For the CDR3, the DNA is TGTGCCTGGAGTGATTGGAGGAGAGTCTACGAGCAGTACTTC. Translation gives CAWSDWRRVYEQYF.

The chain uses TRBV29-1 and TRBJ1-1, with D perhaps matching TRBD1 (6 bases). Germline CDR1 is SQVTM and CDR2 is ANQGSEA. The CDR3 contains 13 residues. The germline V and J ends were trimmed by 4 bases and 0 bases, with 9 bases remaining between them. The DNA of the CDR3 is TGCAGCGTTGGGGACACCTTGAACACTGAAGCTTTCTTT. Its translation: CSVGDTLNTEAFF.

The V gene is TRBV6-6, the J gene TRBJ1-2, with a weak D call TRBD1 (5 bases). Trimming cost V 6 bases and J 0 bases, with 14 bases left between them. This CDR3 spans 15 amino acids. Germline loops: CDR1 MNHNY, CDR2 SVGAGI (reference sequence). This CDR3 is CASSRGTVANYGYTF. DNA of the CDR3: TGTGCCAGCAGCCGCGGGACGGTAGCTAACTATGGCTACACCTTC.

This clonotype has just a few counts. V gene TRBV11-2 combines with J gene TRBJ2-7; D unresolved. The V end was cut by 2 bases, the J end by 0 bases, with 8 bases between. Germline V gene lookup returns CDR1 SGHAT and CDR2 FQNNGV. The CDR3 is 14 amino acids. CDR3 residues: CASSLNRVSYEQYF. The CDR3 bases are TGTGCCAGCAGCTTAAACCGGGTCTCCTACGAGCAGTACTTC.

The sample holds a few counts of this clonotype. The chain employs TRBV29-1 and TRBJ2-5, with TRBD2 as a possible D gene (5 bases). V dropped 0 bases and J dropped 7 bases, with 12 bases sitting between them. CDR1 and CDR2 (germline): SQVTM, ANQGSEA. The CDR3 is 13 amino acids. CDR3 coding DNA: TGCAGCGTTGAAGATGGAGAGGGCGGGACCCAGTACTTC. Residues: CSVEDGEGGTQYF.

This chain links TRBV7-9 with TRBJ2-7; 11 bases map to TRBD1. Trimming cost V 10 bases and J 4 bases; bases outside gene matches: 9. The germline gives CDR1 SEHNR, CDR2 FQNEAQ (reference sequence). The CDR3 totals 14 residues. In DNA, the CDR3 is TGTGCCACGATCCGGGACAGGGGGTATTACGAGCAGTACTTC. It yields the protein CATIRDRGYYEQYF.